The 30 T cell receptor beta chains presented below share a single source sample, sequenced in a study of cytomegalovirus exposure and HLA in healthy donors. The repertoire was sequenced with immunoSEQ multiplex PCR; TCRdb's copy has only in-frame clones and lacks some. Of 100,000 to 120,000 clones detected, more than 75% appear once; the ten largest clones hold 1.4% to 1.5%. The sequencing sample was made of PBMCs. Receptors originate from a woman aged 25 to 39 in good health and CMV-seropositive.

The rearrangement joins TRBV7-3 to TRBJ2-1; 12 bases fit TRBD2. This CDR3 spans 15 amino acids. V dropped 6 bases and J dropped 5; count of bases not matched to a gene: 5. Per germline, CDR1 SGHTA and CDR2 FQGTGA. Here the CDR3 DNA reads TGTGCCAGCAGACTCGGACTAGCGGGAAACAATGAGCAGTTCTTC. It encodes CASRLGLAGNNEQFF.

This sequence joins TRBV18 and TRBJ1-1; the D gene is possibly TRBD1 (5 bases). V shed 8 bases and J shed 4 bases, with 11 bases lying between them. Germline CDR1 KGHSH, CDR2 LQKENI. The CDR3 is made up of 12 amino acids. CDR3 nucleotides: TGTGCCAGCGGGCAGGGCGGCACTGAAGCTTTCTTT. This sequence encodes CASGQGGTEAFF.

CDR3: CASSSLGGIGGYTF. The CDR3 DNA is TGTGCCAGCAGTTCCCTTGGGGGGATCGGCGGCTACACCTTC. The chain links TRBV7-9 to TRBJ1-2; D is perhaps TRBD1 (5 bases). V was clipped by 6 bases and J by 8 bases, with 19 bases between them. CDR3 size: 14 residues. The germline V gene encodes CDR1 SEHNR and CDR2 FQNEAQ (reference sequence).

V and J are TRBV28 and TRBJ2-1; a possible D gene is TRBD2 (5 bases). Looked up from germline, CDR1 is MDHEN and CDR2 is SYDVKM. Between the trimmed V and J ends, which lost 4 bases and 6 bases, there was a span of 13 bases. This CDR3 is 14 amino acids long. This chain's CDR3 is CASSSSYRGNEQFF. CDR3 DNA: TGTGCCAGCAGTTCTAGCTACCGGGGCAATGAGCAGTTCTTC.

The chain links TRBV6-6 to TRBJ2-7; the match to TRBD2 covers 7 bases. The CDR3 has 15 residues. J lost 1 base, V lost 8 bases, and 11 bases had no gene match. The germline V gene has CDR1 MNHNY and CDR2 SVGAGI (reference sequence). The CDR3 region has the DNA TGTGCCAGCGCCGATTTCGGGGGGTCGTCCTACGAGCAGTACTTC. This gives the protein CASADFGGSSYEQYF.

The chain links TRBV6-5 to TRBJ2-2, with D perhaps matching TRBD2 (5 bases). This CDR3 is 15 amino acids long. V shed 5 bases and J shed 4 bases, with 14 bases lying between them. CDR1 is MNHEY, CDR2 SVGAGI, per germline. CDR3 protein: CASSRQDWSTGELFF. In nucleotides, the CDR3 is TGTGCCAGCAGTCGCCAGGACTGGAGCACCGGGGAGCTGTTTTTT.

The chain recombines TRBV2 with TRBJ2-7, with 8 bases that match TRBD2. With V trimmed by 3 bases and J by 3 bases, 4 bases remained unmatched. CDR1 and CDR2 (germline): SNHLY, FYNNEI. This CDR3 region has 14 residues. The CDR3 coding sequence is TGTGCCAGCAGTGAGTTAGCGGGGAACTACGAGCAGTACTTC. It is translated as CASSELAGNYEQYF.

The rearrangement links TRBV4-1 to TRBJ2-1, with 9 bases fitting TRBD2. The J segment lost 3 bases and the V segment lost 4 bases, leaving 4 bases of the junction unmatched. This CDR3 is 15 amino acids long. The germline V gene has CDR1 MGHRA and CDR2 YSYEKL. The CDR3 region has the DNA TGCGCCAGCAGCCCCCGACTAGCGGTCTACAATGAGCAGTTCTTC. Amino acid sequence: CASSPRLAVYNEQFF.

Here the CDR3 DNA reads TGTGCCACCAGCAGAGGTGACAGTGGAGCGAACACCATATATTTT. This gives the protein CATSRGDSGANTIYF. V is TRBV15 and J is TRBJ1-3, with D perhaps TRBD1 (5 bases). V shed 1 base and J shed 7 bases, with 14 bases lying between them. CDR3 length equals 15 residues. Germline loops: CDR1 LNHNV, CDR2 YYDKDF (reference sequence).

Here the CDR3 DNA reads TGTGCCAGCAGCCCCCAATACGAGCAGTACTTC. Translated, it gives CASSPQYEQYF. The chain recombines TRBV5-5 with TRBJ2-7; D call uncertain. The length of the CDR3 is 11 residues. The germline V and J ends were trimmed by 4 bases and 4 bases, with 6 bases remaining between them. The germline CDR1 and CDR2 sequences are SGHKS and YYEKEE (reference sequence).

The chain is built from TRBV27 and TRBJ2-2; 9 bases align to TRBD1. Losses at the gene ends were 4 bases for V and 6 bases for J; bases not matched to a gene: 6. Germline V CDR1 and CDR2: MNHEY, SMNVEV (reference sequence). This CDR3 is 15 amino acids long. CDR3 DNA sequence: TGTGCCAGCAGTTGGGGGACAGGGCGGTCCGGGGAGCTGTTTTTT. This encodes CASSWGTGRSGELFF.

The rearrangement uses TRBV19 and TRBJ2-1, with no clear D. Between the trimmed V and J ends, which lost 0 bases and 0 bases, there was a span of 3 bases. CDR3 size: 14 residues. The germline gives CDR1 LNHDA, CDR2 SQIVND (reference sequence). The CDR3: CASSIDSSYNEQFF. The CDR3 nucleotides read TGTGCCAGTAGTATAGATAGCTCCTACAATGAGCAGTTCTTC.

This clone was observed a handful of times. This chain uses TRBV7-9 with TRBJ1-1; D not certain. The V gene lost 5 bases and the J gene lost 4 bases, with 11 bases spanning the gap. CDR3 size: 13 residues. Germline V gene lookup returns CDR1 SEHNR and CDR2 FQNEAQ (reference sequence). The CDR3 sequence is CASSENSGTEAFF. In DNA form, the CDR3 reads TGTGCCAGCAGCGAAAACTCAGGCACTGAAGCTTTCTTT.

The table lists this clone with a count of one. The rearrangement joins TRBV5-4 to TRBJ1-2, with a possible D match to TRBD1 (5 bases). The CDR3 sequence is 15 residues long. The germline gives CDR1 SGHNT, CDR2 YYREEE (reference sequence). Trimming removed 4 bases from V and 2 bases from J, with 15 bases in between. The CDR3 protein is CASSPLGGTNYGYTF. CDR3 DNA: TGTGCCAGCAGCCCTCTGGGGGGAACGAACTATGGCTACACCTTC.

The rearrangement joins TRBV18 to TRBJ2-4, with D possibly TRBD1 on 6 matching bases. The germline V and J ends were trimmed by 5 bases and 14 bases, with 19 bases remaining between them. The CDR3 length is 13 residues. Germline-derived CDR1 and CDR2 are KGHSH and LQKENI. The CDR3 region has the DNA TGTGCCAGCTCATCGGAGTCTCAGGGGAATAAGTACTTC. Its protein product is CASSSESQGNKYF.

Here the CDR3 reads CASSSTVTGERDGGYTF. CDR3 coding DNA: TGTGCCAGCAGTTCGACCGTCACAGGGGAAAGGGACGGGGGCTACACCTTC. The chain employs TRBV27 and TRBJ1-2; TRBD1 matches at 7 bases. The CDR3 length is 17 residues. Per the germline V gene, CDR1 is MNHEY and CDR2 is SMNVEV (reference sequence). J was trimmed by 8 bases and V by 4 bases; bases with no gene match: 19.

The chain recombines TRBV4-3 with TRBJ1-1; D is undetermined. The germline gives CDR1 LGHNA, CDR2 YSLEER. This CDR3 has 14 amino acids. Trimming took off 0 bases at V and 3 bases at J, with 8 bases between the two ends. The CDR3 DNA reads TGCGCCAGCAGCCAAGATTCAGTGGACACTGAAGCTTTCTTT. It yields the protein CASSQDSVDTEAFF.

This chain connects TRBV2 to TRBJ2-3, with 7 bases fitting TRBD2. After removal of 6 bases from V and 8 bases from J, the junction contained 11 bases not matched to a gene. CDR3 size: 14 residues. From germline, CDR1 is SNHLY and CDR2 FYNNEI. The chain's CDR3 is CASRQIAGQGTQYF. CDR3 in DNA: TGTGCCAGCAGGCAGATAGCGGGCCAGGGTACGCAGTATTTT.

The J gene is TRBJ2-7, the V gene TRBV30; 7 nucleotides match TRBD1. This CDR3 spans 13 amino acids. Germline V gene sequence: CDR1 GTSNPN, CDR2 SVGIG (reference sequence). Trimming removed 2 bases from V and 3 bases from J; junction bases left unmatched: 4. The CDR3 protein is CAWSPGTVYEQYF. CDR3 coding DNA: TGTGCCTGGAGTCCCGGGACAGTCTACGAGCAGTACTTC.

V usage is TRBV9 and J usage is TRBJ2-7; TRBD2 matches 13 bases. Germline-derived CDR1 and CDR2 are SGDLS and YYNGEE. The CDR3 totals 17 residues. J lost 1 base, V lost 4 bases, and 8 bases had no gene match. This CDR3 reads CASSPHQGLAGSYEQYF. In nucleotides, the CDR3 is TGTGCCAGCAGCCCGCATCAGGGACTAGCGGGATCCTACGAGCAGTACTTC.

This clone was observed once. This chain joins TRBV5-1 and TRBJ1-1; the D is unclear. The CDR3 runs to 14 residues. V was shortened by 8 bases and J by 1 base, with 15 bases between the two germline ends. From germline, CDR1 is SGHRS and CDR2 YFSETQ. The CDR3 DNA is TGCGCCAGTAGACTGGAGGGTTGGAACACTGAAGCTTTCTTT. The encoded protein is CASRLEGWNTEAFF. Variable domain in full (rest from reference TRBV5-1 and TRBJ1-1): KAGVTQTPRYLIKTRGQQVTLSCSPISGHRSVSWYQQTPGQGLQFLFEYFSETQRNKGNFPGRFSGRQFSNSRSEMNVSTLELGDSALYLCASRLEGWNTEAFFGQGTRLTVV.

The V gene is TRBV30, the J gene TRBJ2-5, with TRBD2 as a possible D gene (5 bases). V lost 3 bases to trimming and J lost 6 bases, with 14 bases between them. This CDR3 spans 13 amino acids. Germline assignment: CDR1 GTSNPN and CDR2 SVGIG (reference sequence). The CDR3 sequence: CAWRILAGKTQYF. Written as DNA, the CDR3 is TGTGCCTGGAGAATCCTGGCGGGCAAGACCCAGTACTTC.

This chain joins TRBV5-6 and TRBJ1-2, with D tentatively TRBD1 (5 bases). Germline values: CDR1 SGHDT, CDR2 YYEEEE. The V and J ends lost 2 bases and 4 bases respectively, with 15 bases between them. The CDR3 covers 15 residues. The CDR3 DNA sequence: TGTGCCAGCAGCTTTCAGGACGGAGGGGTCTATGGCTACACCTTC. The encoded protein is CASSFQDGGVYGYTF.

The chain uses TRBV9 and TRBJ2-2; TRBD2 might be the D (5 bases). CDR1 is SGDLS and CDR2 is YYNGEE in the germline V gene. This CDR3 is built from 18 residues. With 0 bases removed from V and 4 bases from J, the gap between germline ends came to 19 bases. For the CDR3, the DNA is TGTGCCAGCAGCGTAGCCCCTCAAGGGAGTCTACCCACCGGGGAGCTGTTTTTT. It yields the protein CASSVAPQGSLPTGELFF.

The V call is TRBV11-2, the J call TRBJ2-1; a possible D gene is TRBD1 (5 bases). V was clipped by 4 bases and J by 5 bases, with 15 bases between them. The CDR3 runs 15 residues. Looked up from germline, CDR1 is SGHAT and CDR2 is FQNNGV. The CDR3: CASSSPIDRDNEQFF. For the CDR3, the DNA is TGTGCCAGCAGCTCCCCGATTGACAGAGACAATGAGCAGTTCTTC.

The chain carries TRBV5-1 and TRBJ2-1; 15 bases are shared with TRBD2. The CDR3 is 16 residues long. Per the germline V gene, CDR1 is SGHRS and CDR2 is YFSETQ. J gave up 3 bases and V 4 bases, and 2 bases lay outside the gene matches. The CDR3 loop is CASSGGLAGGYNEQFF. The CDR3 DNA sequence: TGCGCCAGCAGCGGGGGACTAGCGGGAGGCTACAATGAGCAGTTCTTC.

The chain has TRBV5-1 and TRBJ2-2; the match to TRBD1 covers 12 bases. Per germline, CDR1 SGHRS and CDR2 YFSETQ. J lost 6 bases, V lost 2 bases, and 5 bases had no gene match. The CDR3 contains 16 residues. CDR3 residues: CASSFGDRGLAGELFF. CDR3 DNA: TGCGCCAGCAGCTTTGGGGACAGGGGGCTGGCCGGGGAGCTGTTTTTT.

The rearrangement links TRBV4-3 to TRBJ2-1, with D uncertain. CDR3 length: 14 residues. V gave up 0 bases and J gave up 9 bases, with 12 bases separating them. The germline gives CDR1 LGHNA, CDR2 YSLEER. The CDR3 loop is CASSQEAARPEQFF. The CDR3 coding sequence is TGCGCCAGCAGCCAAGAAGCAGCGAGACCTGAGCAGTTCTTC.

The CDR3 DNA follows: TGTGCCAGCTCACCTTCCGGGACAGCAAATGAAAAACTGTTTTTT. Residues: CASSPSGTANEKLFF. The chain has TRBV18 and TRBJ1-4; TRBD1 agrees at 7 bases. Germline loops: CDR1 KGHSH, CDR2 LQKENI. The CDR3 has 15 residues. The V and J ends lost 3 bases and 5 bases, in that order; junction bases with no gene match: 6.

V and J are TRBV9 and TRBJ2-7; D possibly corresponds to TRBD1 (6 bases). Germline values: CDR1 SGDLS, CDR2 YYNGEE. V lost 3 bases, J lost 7 bases, and 11 bases lay in between. CDR3 size: 12 residues. The CDR3 spells CASSASGTEQYF. The CDR3 DNA sequence: TGTGCCAGCAGCGCATCCGGGACAGAGCAGTACTTC.